Listed below are T cell receptor beta chains from one sample, sequenced in a study of CD8+ T cells in alopecia areata. Using immunoSEQ multiplex PCR, the repertoire was profiled, and TCRdb retains in-frame clones only, with some absent. The sample lists fewer than 200,000 clones; about 60% were seen once. The sample was CD4+ T cells sorted from blood, taken at week 0. These receptor sequences come from a human donor with alopecia areata. The conserved cysteine and the conserved F or W are not part of the CDR3 here. The order of the fields is J gene, V gene, CDR3 protein.

>TRBJ2-7|TRBV6-5
ASSYRTDKFYEQY
>TRBJ2-1|TRBV9
ASSVGTNKQF
>TRBJ2-3|TRBV7-9
ASSLGPGTSTDTQY
>TRBJ2-3|TRBV30
AWSVVAGGTDTQY
>TRBJ1-1|TRBV30
AWRVRGGNTEAF
>TRBJ2-1|TRBV15
ATSRDLATSHEQF
>TRBJ2-1|TRBV4-1
ASSLTISYNEQF
>TRBJ1-1|TRBV20-1
SETSRVEAF
>TRBJ1-1|TRBV6-1
ASRGGTKNEAF
>TRBJ2-3|TRBV30
AWSRGMDTDTQY
>-|TRBV5-1
ASSLDRFNSYEQY
>TRBJ2-2|TRBV4-1
ASSQVPLSGGAPGELF
>TRBJ1-2|TRBV27
ASSLWAGDGYT
>TRBJ1-2|TRBV7-9
ASSLAVRAYT
>TRBJ2-1|TRBV5-4
ASSSIQAGNNEQF
>TRBJ2-4|TRBV7-9
ASKAGTAQNIQY
>TRBJ2-5|TRBV2
ASSPGQGIQETQY
>TRBJ2-3|TRBV29-1
SVEGRSTDTQY
>TRBJ2-5|TRBV29-1
SVTGTRQETQY
>TRBJ1-5|TRBV2
ASSEPRNSNQPQH
>TRBJ1-1|TRBV2
ASKDGVTEAF
>TRBJ2-3|TRBV5-1
ASSFSTDTQY
>TRBJ2-5|TRBV5-1
ASSSTGEETQY
>TRBJ1-5|TRBV29-1
SVEIDSNQPQH
>TRBJ1-6|TRBV2
ARGQDNSPLH
>TRBJ2-5|TRBV4-2
ASSQGAGQETQY
>TRBJ1-1|TRBV11-2
ASSLDPSPGAFMNTEAF
>TRBJ1-4|TRBV28
ASRTTGVKLF
>TRBJ1-1|TRBV6-5
ASKTGETEAF
>TRBJ2-2|TRBV29-1
SVSTGRAGELF
>TRBJ1-2|TRBV29-1
SVGDRLDGYT
>TRBJ2-3|TRBV5-1
ASRLGTSEFSDTQY
>TRBJ1-1|TRBV19
ASSNQRPTEAF
>TRBJ2-3|TRBV19
ASHRGGTDTQY
>TRBJ1-2|TRBV25-1
ASSELAGGGGYT
>TRBJ2-7|TRBV29-1
SVRGTQGREQY
>TRBJ2-7|TRBV7-8
ASSLLDRGEQY
>TRBJ2-5|TRBV7-9
ASSLIGETQY
>TRBJ2-7|TRBV30
AWSTQQFEQY
>TRBJ1-5|TRBV4-2
ASSTRLTGDWSNQPQH
>TRBJ1-1|TRBV5-6
ASSPTSNLNTEAF
>TRBJ2-2|TRBV29-1
SASPVTGELF
>TRBJ1-5|TRBV2
ASTQPQH
>TRBJ2-1|TRBV29-1
SVQPSGHEQF
>TRBJ2-1|TRBV7-2
ASSLAASGGLNEQF
>TRBJ2-5|TRBV7-2
ASSLRVGQETQY
>TRBJ2-3|TRBV6-5
ASSFDRGRTDTQY
>TRBJ1-1|TRBV30
AWSVARSSEAF
>TRBJ2-7|TRBV29-1
SVEALGRGRAEQY
>TRBJ1-1|TRBV11-2
ASSLGTGGWNTEAF